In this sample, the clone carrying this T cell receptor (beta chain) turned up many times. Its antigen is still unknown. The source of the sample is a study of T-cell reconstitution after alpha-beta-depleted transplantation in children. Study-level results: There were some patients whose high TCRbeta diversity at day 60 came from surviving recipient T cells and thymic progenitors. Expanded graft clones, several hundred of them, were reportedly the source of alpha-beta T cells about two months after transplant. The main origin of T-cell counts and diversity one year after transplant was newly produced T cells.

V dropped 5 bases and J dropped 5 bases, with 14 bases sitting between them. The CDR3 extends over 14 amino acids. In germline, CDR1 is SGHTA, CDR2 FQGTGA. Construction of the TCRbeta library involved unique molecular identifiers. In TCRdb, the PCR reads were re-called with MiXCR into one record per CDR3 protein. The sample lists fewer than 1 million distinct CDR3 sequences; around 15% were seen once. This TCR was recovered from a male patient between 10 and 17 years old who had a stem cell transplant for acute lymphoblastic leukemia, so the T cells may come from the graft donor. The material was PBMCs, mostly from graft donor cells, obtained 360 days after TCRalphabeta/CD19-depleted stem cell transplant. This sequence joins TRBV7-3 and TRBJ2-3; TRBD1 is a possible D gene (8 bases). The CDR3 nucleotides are TGTGCCAGCAGCGTGGACAGGGAGGGAGATACGCAGTATTTT. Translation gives CASSVDREGDTQYF.